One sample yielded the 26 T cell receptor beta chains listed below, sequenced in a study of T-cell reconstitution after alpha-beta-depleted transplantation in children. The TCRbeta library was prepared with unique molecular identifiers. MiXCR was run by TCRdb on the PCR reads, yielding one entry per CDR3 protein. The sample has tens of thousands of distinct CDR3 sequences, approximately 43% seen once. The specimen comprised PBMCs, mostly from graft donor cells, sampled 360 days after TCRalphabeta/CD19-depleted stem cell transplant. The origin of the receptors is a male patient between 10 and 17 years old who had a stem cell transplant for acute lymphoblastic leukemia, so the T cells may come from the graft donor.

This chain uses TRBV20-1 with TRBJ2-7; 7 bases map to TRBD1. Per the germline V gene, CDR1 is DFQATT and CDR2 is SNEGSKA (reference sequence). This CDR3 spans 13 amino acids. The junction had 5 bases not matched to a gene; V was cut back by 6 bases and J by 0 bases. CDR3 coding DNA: TGCAGTGCCGGGACAGTTAGCTCCTACGAGCAGTACTTC. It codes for CSAGTVSSYEQYF.

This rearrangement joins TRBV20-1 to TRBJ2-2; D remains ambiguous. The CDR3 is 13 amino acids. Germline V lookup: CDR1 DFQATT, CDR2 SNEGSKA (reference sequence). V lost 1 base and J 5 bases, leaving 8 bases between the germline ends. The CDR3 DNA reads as TGCAGTGCTAGAGGTTCGACTACCGGGGAGCTGTTTTTT. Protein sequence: CSARGSTTGELFF.

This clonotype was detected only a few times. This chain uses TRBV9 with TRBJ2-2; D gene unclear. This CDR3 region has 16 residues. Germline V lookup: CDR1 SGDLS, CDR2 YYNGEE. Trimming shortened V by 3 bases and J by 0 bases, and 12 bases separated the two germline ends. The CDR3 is CASSGHGFSNTGELFF. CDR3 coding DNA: TGTGCCAGCAGCGGACACGGGTTCTCGAACACCGGGGAGCTGTTTTTT.

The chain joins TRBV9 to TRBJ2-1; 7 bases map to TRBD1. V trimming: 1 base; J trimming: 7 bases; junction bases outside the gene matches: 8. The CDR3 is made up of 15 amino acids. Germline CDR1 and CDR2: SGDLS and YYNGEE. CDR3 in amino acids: CASSVRRGQANEQFF. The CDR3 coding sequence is TGTGCCAGCAGCGTACGGCGAGGACAGGCTAATGAGCAGTTCTTC.

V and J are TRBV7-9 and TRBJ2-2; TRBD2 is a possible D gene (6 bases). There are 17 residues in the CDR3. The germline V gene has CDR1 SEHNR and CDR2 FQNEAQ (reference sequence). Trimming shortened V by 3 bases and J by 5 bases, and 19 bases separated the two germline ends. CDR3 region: CASSFRPGTQITGELFF. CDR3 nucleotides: TGTGCCAGCAGCTTTCGTCCCGGGACTCAGATTACCGGGGAGCTGTTTTTT.

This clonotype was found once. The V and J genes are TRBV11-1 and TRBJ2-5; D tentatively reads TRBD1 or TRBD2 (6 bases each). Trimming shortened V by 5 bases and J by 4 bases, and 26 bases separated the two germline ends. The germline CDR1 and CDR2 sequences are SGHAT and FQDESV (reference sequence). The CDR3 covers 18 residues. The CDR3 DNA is TGTGCCAGCAGCCCGTCGACAGGACTACCCACAATTAGAGAGACCCAGTACTTC. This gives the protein CASSPSTGLPTIRETQYF.

The DNA for the CDR3 is TGTGCCAGCAGCGGCTTGACCGGGACTAGCGGGGTTATCTACAATGAGCAGTTCTTC. Its protein is CASSGLTGTSGVIYNEQFF. V usage is TRBV6-2 or TRBV6-3 and J usage is TRBJ2-1; 13 bases align to TRBD2. In germline, CDR1 is MNHEY, CDR2 SVGEGT. CDR3 length: 19 residues. V gave up 6 bases and J gave up 3 bases; unmatched junction bases: 14.

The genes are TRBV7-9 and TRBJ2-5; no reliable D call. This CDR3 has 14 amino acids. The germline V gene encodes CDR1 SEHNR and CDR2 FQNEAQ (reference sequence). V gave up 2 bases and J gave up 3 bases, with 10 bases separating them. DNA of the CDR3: TGTGCCAGCAGCTTATGGCCTGGTAAAGAGACCCAGTACTTC. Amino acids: CASSLWPGKETQYF.

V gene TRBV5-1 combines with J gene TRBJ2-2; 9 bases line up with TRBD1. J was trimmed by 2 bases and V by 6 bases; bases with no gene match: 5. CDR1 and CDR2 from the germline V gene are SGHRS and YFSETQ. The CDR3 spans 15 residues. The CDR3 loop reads CASNKDRGNTGELFF. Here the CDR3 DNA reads TGCGCCAGCAACAAGGACAGGGGAAACACCGGGGAGCTGTTTTTT. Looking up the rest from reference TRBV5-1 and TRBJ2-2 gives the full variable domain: KAGVTQTPRYLIKTRGQQVTLSCSPISGHRSVSWYQQTPGQGLQFLFEYFSETQRNKGNFPGRFSGRQFSNSRSEMNVSTLELGDSALYLCASNKDRGNTGELFFGEGSRLTVL.

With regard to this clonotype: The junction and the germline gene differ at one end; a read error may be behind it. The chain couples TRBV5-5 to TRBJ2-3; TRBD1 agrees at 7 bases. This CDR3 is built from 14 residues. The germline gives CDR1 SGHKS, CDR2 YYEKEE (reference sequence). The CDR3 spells CASSPDRATGTQYF. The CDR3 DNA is TGTGCCAGCAGCCCCGACAGGGCCACAGGTACGCAGTATTTT. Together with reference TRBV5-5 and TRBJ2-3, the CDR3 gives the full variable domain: DAGVTQSPTHLIKTRGQQVTLRCSPISGHKSVSWYQQVLGQGPQFIFQYYEKEERGRGNFPDRFSARQFPNYSSELNVNALLLGDSALYLCASSPDRATGTQYFGPGTRLTVL.

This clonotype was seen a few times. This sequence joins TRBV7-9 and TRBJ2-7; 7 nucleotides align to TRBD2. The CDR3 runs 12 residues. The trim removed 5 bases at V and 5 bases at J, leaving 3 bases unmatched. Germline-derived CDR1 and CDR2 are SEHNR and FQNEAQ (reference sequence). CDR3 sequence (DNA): TGTGCCAGCAGCCGGACTAGTAACGAGCAGTACTTC. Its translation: CASSRTSNEQYF.

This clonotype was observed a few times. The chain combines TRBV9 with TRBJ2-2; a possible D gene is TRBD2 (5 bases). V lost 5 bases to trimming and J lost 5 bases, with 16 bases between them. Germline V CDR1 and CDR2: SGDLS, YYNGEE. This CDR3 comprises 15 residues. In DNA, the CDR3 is TGTGCCAGCAGGTCAGAGGGCTTTGCTACCGGGGAGCTGTTTTTT. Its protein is CASRSEGFATGELFF. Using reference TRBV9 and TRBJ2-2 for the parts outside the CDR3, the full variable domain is DSGVTQTPKHLITATGQRVTLRCSPRSGDLSVYWYQQSLDQGLQFLIQYYNGEERAKGNILERFSAQQFPDLHSELNLSSLELGDSALYFCASRSEGFATGELFFGEGSRLTVL.

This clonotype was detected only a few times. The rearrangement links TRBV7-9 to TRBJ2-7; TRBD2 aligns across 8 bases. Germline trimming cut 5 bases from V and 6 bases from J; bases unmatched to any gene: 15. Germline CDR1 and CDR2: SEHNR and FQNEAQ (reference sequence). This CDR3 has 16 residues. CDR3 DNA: TGTGCCAGCAGCCGATCCCGTCGACTGGGGACTAGCGAGCAGTACTTC. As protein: CASSRSRRLGTSEQYF.

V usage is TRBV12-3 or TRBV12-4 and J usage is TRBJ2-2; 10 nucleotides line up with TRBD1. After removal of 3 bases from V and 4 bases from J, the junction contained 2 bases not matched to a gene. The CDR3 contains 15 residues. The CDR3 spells CASSFGQGGTGELFF. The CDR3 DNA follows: TGTGCCAGCAGTTTCGGACAGGGGGGCACCGGGGAGCTGTTTTTT.

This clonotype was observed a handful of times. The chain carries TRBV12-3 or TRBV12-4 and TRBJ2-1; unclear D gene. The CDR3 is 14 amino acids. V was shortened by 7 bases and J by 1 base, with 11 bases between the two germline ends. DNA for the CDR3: TGTGCCAGCAAAAGTCTAGTGTCCTACAATGAGCAGTTCTTC. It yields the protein CASKSLVSYNEQFF.

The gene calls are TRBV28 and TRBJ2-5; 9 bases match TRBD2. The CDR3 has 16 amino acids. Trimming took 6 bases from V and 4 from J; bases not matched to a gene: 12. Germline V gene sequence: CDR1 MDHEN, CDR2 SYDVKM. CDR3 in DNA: TGTGCCAGCAGCCCTACTAGCGGGCCTTCCAGAGAGACCCAGTACTTC. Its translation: CASSPTSGPSRETQYF.

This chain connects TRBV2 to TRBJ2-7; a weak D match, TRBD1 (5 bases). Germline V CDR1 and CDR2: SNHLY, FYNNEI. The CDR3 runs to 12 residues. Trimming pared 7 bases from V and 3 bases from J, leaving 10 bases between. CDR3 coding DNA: TGTGCCAGCATGGGCAGGGTCTACGAGCAGTACTTC. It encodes CASMGRVYEQYF.

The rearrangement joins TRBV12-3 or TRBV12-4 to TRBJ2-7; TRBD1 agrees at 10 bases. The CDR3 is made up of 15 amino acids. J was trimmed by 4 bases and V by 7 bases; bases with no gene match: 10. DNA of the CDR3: TGTGCCAGCACCACCTCGGGACAGGGGAGGTACGAGCAGTACTTC. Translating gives CASTTSGQGRYEQYF.

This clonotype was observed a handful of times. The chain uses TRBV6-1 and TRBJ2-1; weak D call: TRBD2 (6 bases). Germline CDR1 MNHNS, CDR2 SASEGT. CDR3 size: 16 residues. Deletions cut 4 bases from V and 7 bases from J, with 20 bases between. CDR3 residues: CASSGSLAILSNEQFF. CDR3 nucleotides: TGTGCCAGCAGTGGTTCACTAGCCATTCTTTCGAATGAGCAGTTCTTC.

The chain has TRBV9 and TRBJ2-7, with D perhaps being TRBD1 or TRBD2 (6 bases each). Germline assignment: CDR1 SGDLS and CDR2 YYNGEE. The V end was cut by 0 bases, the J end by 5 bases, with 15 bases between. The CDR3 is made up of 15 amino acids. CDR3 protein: CASSVGRGLNDEQYF. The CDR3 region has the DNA TGTGCCAGCAGCGTAGGCCGGGGGCTAAACGACGAGCAGTACTTC.

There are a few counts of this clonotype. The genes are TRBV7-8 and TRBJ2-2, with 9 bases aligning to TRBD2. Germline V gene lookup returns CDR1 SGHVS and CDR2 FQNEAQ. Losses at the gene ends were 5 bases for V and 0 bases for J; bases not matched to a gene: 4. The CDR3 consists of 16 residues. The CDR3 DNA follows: TGTGCCAGCAGCACACGACTAGCGGCGAACACCGGGGAGCTGTTTTTT. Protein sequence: CASSTRLAANTGELFF.

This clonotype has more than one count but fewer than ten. The CDR3: CASSFWASSGMGDTQYF. The DNA of the CDR3 is TGTGCCAGCAGTTTTTGGGCCTCAAGCGGGATGGGAGATACGCAGTATTTT. The rearrangement links TRBV28 to TRBJ2-3, with TRBD2 matching over 7 bases. V lost 3 bases, J lost 5 bases, and 14 bases stayed unmatched. The CDR3 is 17 residues long. Germline lookup yields CDR1 MDHEN and CDR2 SYDVKM.

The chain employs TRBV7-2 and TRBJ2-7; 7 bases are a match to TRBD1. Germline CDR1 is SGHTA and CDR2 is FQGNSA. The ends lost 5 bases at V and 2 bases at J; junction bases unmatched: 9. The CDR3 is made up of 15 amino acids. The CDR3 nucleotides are TGTGCCAGCAGCCACAGGGGTCCCATTACCTACGAGCAGTACTTC. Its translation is CASSHRGPITYEQYF.

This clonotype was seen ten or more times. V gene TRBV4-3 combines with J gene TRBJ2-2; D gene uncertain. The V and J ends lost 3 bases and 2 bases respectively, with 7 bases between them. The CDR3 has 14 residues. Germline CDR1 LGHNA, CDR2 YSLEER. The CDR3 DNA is TGCGCCAGCAGCCACGCAGACAACACCGGGGAGCTGTTTTTT. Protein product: CASSHADNTGELFF.

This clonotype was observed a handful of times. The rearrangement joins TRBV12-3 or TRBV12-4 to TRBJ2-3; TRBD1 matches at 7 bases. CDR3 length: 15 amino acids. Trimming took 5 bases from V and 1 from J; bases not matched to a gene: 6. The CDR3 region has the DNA TGTGCCAGCAGTAACAACAGGGGAGGCACAGATACGCAGTATTTT. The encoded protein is CASSNNRGGTDTQYF.

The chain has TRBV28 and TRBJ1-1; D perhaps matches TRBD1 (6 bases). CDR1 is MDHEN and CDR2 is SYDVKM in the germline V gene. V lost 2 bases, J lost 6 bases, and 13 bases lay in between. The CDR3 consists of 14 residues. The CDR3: CASSLTTSGAEAFF. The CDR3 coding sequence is TGTGCCAGCAGTTTAACGACGTCAGGGGCTGAAGCTTTCTTT.